This TCR beta chain was captured in a study of T cells in Graves' hyperthyroidism and ophthalmopathy. Overall study findings and caveats: Most clonotypes that expanded in the thyroid above 0.001 also showed up in blood. Median prediction lead before ophthalmopathy onset was roughly 6 months with the model.

This clonotype turned up a few times. Its antigen is not known. Criteria for exclusion of patients were uncontrolled infection, other autoimmune disease, pregnancy or lactation. CDR1 is DFQATT and CDR2 is SNEGSKA in the germline V gene (reference sequence). V lost 0 bases, J lost 2 bases, and 10 bases stayed unmatched. CDR3 size: 17 residues. Amplified TCR beta CDR3 regions came from RNA transcripts. During a first-round RT-PCR of the TCR CDR3, the HTBI primer set was used. TCRdb fed the multiplex PCR reads into MiXCR, producing one record per CDR3 protein. The table includes 250,000 to 350,000 distinct CDR3 sequences, approximately 21% detected once.

This receptor was taken from a man aged 25 to 40 with Graves' ophthalmopathy. Input material: blood. The V gene is TRBV20-1, the J gene TRBJ2-1, with 7 bases identical to TRBD2. The DNA of the CDR3 is TGCAGTGCTAGAGATTTTCGGCCTAGCGGAGCCTACAATGAGCAGTTCTTC. Residues: CSARDFRPSGAYNEQFF.